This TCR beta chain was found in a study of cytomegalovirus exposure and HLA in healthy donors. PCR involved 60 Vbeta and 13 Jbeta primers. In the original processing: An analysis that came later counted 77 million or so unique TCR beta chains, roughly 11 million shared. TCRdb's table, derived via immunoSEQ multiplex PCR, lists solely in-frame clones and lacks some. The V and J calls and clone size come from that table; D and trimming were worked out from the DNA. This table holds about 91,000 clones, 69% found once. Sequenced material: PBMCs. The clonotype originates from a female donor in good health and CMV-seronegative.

The CDR3 here is CASSLGLGDYEQYF. CDR3 nucleotides: TGTGCCAGCAGCTTGGGACTAGGGGACTACGAGCAGTACTTC. The rearrangement joins TRBV5-5 to TRBJ2-7; a weak D match, TRBD2 (6 bases). Germline CDR1 reads SGHKS; CDR2 reads YYEKEE (reference sequence). This CDR3 is 14 amino acids long. Trimming cost V 0 bases and J 3 bases, with 10 bases left between them.